This paragraph covers one T cell receptor (beta chain) sequence. PCR employed 60 Vbeta and 13 Jbeta primers. Profiling relied on immunoSEQ multiplex PCR, and the TCRdb table lists in-frame clones only, not all of them. The sample lists 90,000 to 150,000 clones; approximately 80% were seen once. These data originate in a study of cytomegalovirus exposure and HLA in healthy donors. V shed 6 bases and J 2 bases; nucleotides not matched to a gene: 4. Germline assignment: CDR1 MNHNY and CDR2 SVGAGI (reference sequence). The CDR3 extends over 14 amino acids. The clonotype comes from a middle-aged man in good health and CMV-seropositive. The sample was PBMCs. The chain couples TRBV6-6 to TRBJ1-3, with TRBD1 identical over 7 bases. CDR3 coding DNA: TGTGCCAGCAGCTCCAGGGGGACTGGAAACACCATATATTTT. Protein sequence: CASSSRGTGNTIYF.